A single sample gave rise to the 20 T cell receptor beta chains below, sequenced in a study of blood T cell repertoires in COVID-19. Data came from immunoSEQ multiplex PCR; TCRdb stores just in-frame clones and leaves some out. The sample includes over 100,000 clones, more than 70% seen only once; the top ten take about a tenth. Sequenced sample: peripheral blood. These receptors were taken from a man aged 50 or older with acute or convalescent COVID-19.

This clone was detected once. The chain recombines TRBV6-5 with TRBJ2-3; the D gene is possibly TRBD2 (5 bases). Trimming pared 9 bases from V and 1 base from J, leaving 14 bases between. Germline CDR1 and CDR2: MNHEY and SVGAGI. This CDR3 contains 14 residues. This CDR3 reads CASKPGVGTDTQYF. The CDR3 DNA sequence: TGTGCCAGTAAGCCCGGGGTCGGCACAGATACGCAGTATTTT.

The rearrangement links TRBV20-1 to TRBJ2-1, with TRBD2 as a possible D gene (7 bases). The CDR3 loop spans 11 amino acids. Germline loops: CDR1 DFQATT, CDR2 SNEGSKA (reference sequence). Trimming removed 8 bases from V and 10 bases from J, with 15 bases in between. The CDR3 loop is CSPPRGAEQFF. As DNA, the CDR3 is TGCAGTCCACCCCGGGGGGCCGAGCAGTTCTTC.

This rearrangement joins TRBV2 to TRBJ2-3; possibly TRBD2 for D (6 bases). The V gene lost 10 bases and the J gene lost 0 bases, with 14 bases spanning the gap. Germline CDR1 reads SNHLY; CDR2 reads FYNNEI. This CDR3 has 14 amino acids. CDR3 DNA: TGTGCCACCCAGCGGGCCTCTAGCACAGATACGCAGTATTTT. This sequence encodes CATQRASSTDTQYF.

V is TRBV3-1 (or the pseudogene TRBV3-2) and J is TRBJ2-7; the D is unclear. The V and J ends lost 0 bases and 0 bases respectively, with 12 bases between them. The germline V gene has CDR1 LGHDT and CDR2 YNNKEL (reference sequence). CDR3 length equals 16 residues. CDR3 protein: CASSQEVRFSSYEQYF. The CDR3 coding sequence is TGTGCCAGCAGCCAAGAGGTACGATTCAGCTCCTACGAGCAGTACTTC.

The chain links TRBV9 to TRBJ1-5; D may be TRBD1 (5 bases). The germline V gene encodes CDR1 SGDLS and CDR2 YYNGEE. The V end lost 3 bases, the J end lost 5 bases, and 18 bases lay between the germline ends. CDR3 length: 16 amino acids. The CDR3 DNA reads TGTGCCAGCAGCGAGACCGGGACTCCCTCCTATCAGCCCCAGCATTTT. Its translation: CASSETGTPSYQPQHF. Full variable domain (rest looked up from reference TRBV9 and TRBJ1-5): DSGVTQTPKHLITATGQRVTLRCSPRSGDLSVYWYQQSLDQGLQFLIQYYNGEERAKGNILERFSAQQFPDLHSELNLSSLELGDSALYFCASSETGTPSYQPQHFGDGTRLSIL.

The V gene is TRBV6-2 or TRBV6-3, the J gene TRBJ1-1; TRBD1 might be the D (6 bases). The germline gives CDR1 MNHEY, CDR2 SVGEGT. The CDR3 sequence is 16 residues long. Trimming shortened V by 0 bases and J by 0 bases, and 11 bases separated the two germline ends. The CDR3 region is CASSYSRDTLNTEAFF. The CDR3 DNA follows: TGTGCCAGCAGTTACTCGAGGGACACCTTGAACACTGAAGCTTTCTTT.

The rearrangement joins TRBV9 to TRBJ1-5, with 7 bases lining up with TRBD1. The CDR3 consists of 15 residues. V was pared by 4 bases and J by 3 bases, with 7 bases of the junction left unmatched. In germline, CDR1 is SGDLS, CDR2 YYNGEE. CDR3: CASSRQGTLNQPQHF. CDR3 sequence (DNA): TGTGCCAGCAGCAGACAGGGAACCCTCAATCAGCCCCAGCATTTT.

This chain connects TRBV15 to TRBJ2-7; 7 bases align to TRBD2. The germline CDR1 and CDR2 sequences are LNHNV and YYDKDF (reference sequence). V trimming: 3 bases; J trimming: 6 bases; junction bases outside the gene matches: 8. The CDR3 sequence is 14 residues long. The DNA of the CDR3 is TGTGCCACCAGCAGCTTGGCTTGGGGGGGCGAGCAGTACTTC. Protein: CATSSLAWGGEQYF.

The J gene is TRBJ2-5, the V gene TRBV6-5; perhaps TRBD2 as D (6 bases). The CDR3 runs 11 residues. Germline V gene sequence: CDR1 MNHEY, CDR2 SVGAGI. Deletions cut 6 bases from V and 4 bases from J, with 6 bases between. The CDR3 protein is CASRGGETQYF. CDR3 bases: TGTGCCAGCAGGGGGGGAGAGACCCAGTACTTC.

V is TRBV7-2 and J is TRBJ1-6; 7 bases line up with TRBD1. This CDR3 has 14 residues. The V segment lost 3 bases and the J segment 7 bases; nucleotides outside the gene matches: 3. Germline values: CDR1 SGHTA, CDR2 FQGNSA. CDR3 sequence: CASSFTGANSPLHF. The CDR3 bases are TGTGCCAGCAGCTTTACAGGGGCGAATTCACCCCTCCACTTT.

The CDR3 region has the DNA TGTGCCAGCTCACCGCAGGGACTAGCGGGTAGAGCGGATACGCAGTATTTT. Translated: CASSPQGLAGRADTQYF. The rearrangement joins TRBV18 to TRBJ2-3; 12 positions agree with TRBD2. The ends lost 3 bases at V and 6 bases at J; junction bases unmatched: 10. CDR1 KGHSH and CDR2 LQKENI come from the germline V gene. CDR3 size: 17 residues.

Regarding this clone: At one boundary the junction diverges from the germline segment, which might be a read error. V and J are TRBV27 and TRBJ2-3; 7 bases line up with TRBD2. Germline V gene sequence: CDR1 MNHEY, CDR2 SMNVEV (reference sequence). The CDR3 loop spans 10 amino acids. In nucleotides, the CDR3 is TGTGCCAGCGGAAGGGCTCGGGGGGTTTTT. It is translated as CASGRARGVF.

CDR3 region: CASSLEAGGASYNEQFF. Here the CDR3 DNA reads TGCGCCAGCAGCTTGGAGGCGGGCGGGGCCTCCTACAATGAGCAGTTCTTC. The V gene is TRBV5-1, the J gene TRBJ2-1; the D gene is possibly TRBD2 (6 bases). Germline V lookup: CDR1 SGHRS, CDR2 YFSETQ. V was trimmed by 0 bases and J by 0 bases, leaving 13 bases between them. The CDR3 sequence is 17 residues long.

CDR3 coding DNA: TGCAGCGTTGTCCGAGGGGGCACTGAAGCTTTCTTT. Amino acid sequence: CSVVRGGTEAFF. V and J are TRBV29-1 and TRBJ1-1; tentatively, D is TRBD1 (6 bases). The CDR3 consists of 12 residues. From germline, CDR1 is SQVTM and CDR2 ANQGSEA. V lost 4 bases and J 4 bases, leaving 10 bases between the germline ends. The complete variable domain, with remaining parts taken from reference TRBV29-1 and TRBJ1-1, reads SAVISQKPSRDICQRGTSLTIQCQVDSQVTMMFWYRQQPGQSLTLIATANQGSEATYESGFVIDKFPISRPNLTFSTLTVSNMSPEDSSIYLCSVVRGGTEAFFGQGTRLTVV.

The rearrangement uses TRBV28 and TRBJ2-7; possibly TRBD2 for D (6 bases). The CDR3 covers 13 residues. The ends were cut back, 7 bases at V and 1 base at J, with 11 bases in the middle. Germline V gives CDR1 MDHEN, CDR2 SYDVKM. CDR3 protein: CASKEDYSYEQYF. The CDR3 nucleotides read TGTGCCAGCAAAGAGGACTATTCCTACGAGCAGTACTTC.

This clone has more than one count but fewer than ten. The V and J genes are TRBV29-1 and TRBJ1-1; D uncertain. This CDR3 region has 12 residues. Looked up from germline, CDR1 is SQVTM and CDR2 is ANQGSEA. The V end lost 7 bases, the J end lost 1 base, and 10 bases lay between the germline ends. The CDR3 region is CSARLPNTEAFF. Written as DNA, the CDR3 is TGCAGCGCCAGACTCCCGAACACTGAAGCTTTCTTT.

Here the CDR3 DNA reads TGTGCCAGCAGCCGGACAGGTTCCTACGAGCAGTACTTC. Amino acids: CASSRTGSYEQYF. The J gene is TRBJ2-7, the V gene TRBV11-2; the match to TRBD1 covers 7 bases. CDR1 and CDR2 (germline): SGHAT, FQNNGV. V shed 5 bases and J 1 base; nucleotides not matched to a gene: 2. The CDR3 is 13 amino acids.

This clone has a single count. The chain combines TRBV6-5 with TRBJ1-1; 10 bases are shared with TRBD1. Germline-derived CDR1 and CDR2 are MNHEY and SVGAGI. The length of the CDR3 is 15 residues. V gave up 7 bases and J gave up 4 bases; unmatched junction bases: 9. CDR3 residues: CASNIDGQGVTEAFF. The CDR3 bases are TGTGCCAGCAATATTGACGGACAGGGGGTCACTGAAGCTTTCTTT.

This sequence joins TRBV28 and TRBJ2-7; perhaps TRBD1 as D (6 bases). The CDR3 has 14 residues. Deletions cut 1 base from V and 4 bases from J, with 11 bases between. CDR1 and CDR2 (germline): MDHEN, SYDVKM. DNA of the CDR3: TGTGCCAGCAGTTTATTGGGGGCGCGGTACGAGCAGTACTTC. Encoded protein: CASSLLGARYEQYF.

This chain links TRBV7-9 with TRBJ1-2, with D possibly being TRBD1 (6 bases). The CDR3 totals 16 residues. V was pared by 5 bases and J by 4 bases, with 20 bases between. Germline CDR1 and CDR2: SEHNR and FQNEAQ (reference sequence). CDR3 loop: CASSLALGGALYGYTF. In DNA, the CDR3 is TGTGCCAGCAGCCTCGCCTTAGGGGGGGCACTCTATGGCTACACCTTC. The whole variable domain, filled in from reference TRBV7-9 and TRBJ1-2, reads DTGVSQNPRHKITKRGQNVTFRCDPISEHNRLYWYRQTLGQGPEFLTYFQNEAQLEKSRLLSDRFSAERPKGSFSTLEIQRTEQGDSAMYLCASSLALGGALYGYTFGSGTRLTVV.